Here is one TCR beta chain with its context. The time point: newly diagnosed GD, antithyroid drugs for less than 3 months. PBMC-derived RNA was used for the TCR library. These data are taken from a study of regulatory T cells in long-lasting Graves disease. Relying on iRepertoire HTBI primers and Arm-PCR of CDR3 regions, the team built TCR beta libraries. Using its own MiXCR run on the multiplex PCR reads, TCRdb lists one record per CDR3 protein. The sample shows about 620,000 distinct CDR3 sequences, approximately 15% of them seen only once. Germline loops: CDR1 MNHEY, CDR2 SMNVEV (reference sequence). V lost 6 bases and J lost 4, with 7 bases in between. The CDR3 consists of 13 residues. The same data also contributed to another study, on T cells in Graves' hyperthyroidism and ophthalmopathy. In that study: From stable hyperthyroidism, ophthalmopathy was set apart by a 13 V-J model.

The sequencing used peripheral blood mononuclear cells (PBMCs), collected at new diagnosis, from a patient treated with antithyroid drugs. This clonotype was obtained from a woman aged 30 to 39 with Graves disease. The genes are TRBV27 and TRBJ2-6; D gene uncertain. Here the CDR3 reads CASRAAGANVLTF. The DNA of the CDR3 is TGTGCCAGCAGGGCGGCGGGGGCCAACGTCCTGACTTTC.